One and the same sample provided the 4 T cell receptor beta chains below, sequenced in a study of T cells in Graves' hyperthyroidism and ophthalmopathy. Amplification targeted TCR beta CDR3 regions from RNA transcripts. With the HTBI primer set, the TCR CDR3 went through a first round of RT-PCR. TCRdb used MiXCR to reprocess the multiplex PCR reads, holding one entry per CDR3 protein. The repertoire holds about 640,000 distinct CDR3 sequences, with around 20% as singletons. The specimen sequenced was blood. The receptors were sampled from a man aged 25 to 40 with Graves' ophthalmopathy.

The sample holds many counts of this clonotype. The genes are TRBV28 and TRBJ1-1; 12 nucleotides align to TRBD1. Germline CDR1 MDHEN, CDR2 SYDVKM. The CDR3 has 16 amino acids. Losses at the gene ends were 4 bases for V and 7 bases for J; bases not matched to a gene: 10. The CDR3 DNA follows: TGTGCCAGCAGTTCTCCGGGACAGGGGGCGGGTGGTGAAGCTTTCTTT. Translated: CASSSPGQGAGGEAFF.

This chain joins TRBV6-1 and TRBJ1-1; tentative D call: TRBD1 (6 bases). Germline V lookup: CDR1 MNHNS, CDR2 SASEGT. This CDR3 spans 15 amino acids. The V gene lost 7 bases and the J gene lost 4 bases, with 19 bases spanning the gap. In DNA, the CDR3 is TGTGCCAGCAAAGAAGGGGGGCGCGGGGGCACTGAAGCTTTCTTT. Translation: CASKEGGRGGTEAFF.

This clonotype was observed many times. The V call is TRBV2, the J call TRBJ1-1; D is perhaps TRBD1 (6 bases). V dropped 3 bases and J dropped 7 bases, with 9 bases sitting between them. From germline, CDR1 is SNHLY and CDR2 FYNNEI. This CDR3 has 12 amino acids. For the CDR3, the DNA is TGTGCCAGCAGTGACGGGGGGCTTGAAGCTTTCTTT. Translated: CASSDGGLEAFF.

This chain connects TRBV5-1 to TRBJ2-3; 9 nucleotides align to TRBD1. The V gene's germline CDR1 is SGHRS and CDR2 YFSETQ. CDR3 length: 17 residues. V was pared by 2 bases and J by 7 bases, with 14 bases of the junction left unmatched. The CDR3 loop is CASSFGGRQGGANTQYF. The CDR3 nucleotides are TGCGCCAGCAGCTTCGGGGGTCGACAGGGGGGGGCCAATACGCAGTATTTT. The full variable domain, its missing parts supplied by reference TRBV5-1 and TRBJ2-3, is KAGVTQTPRYLIKTRGQQVTLSCSPISGHRSVSWYQQTPGQGLQFLFEYFSETQRNKGNFPGRFSGRQFSNSRSEMNVSTLELGDSALYLCASSFGGRQGGANTQYFGPGTRLTVL.